This entry lists 27 T cell receptor beta chains sequenced from one sample in a study of cytomegalovirus exposure and HLA in healthy donors. PCR involved 60 Vbeta and 13 Jbeta primers. Repertoires were generated with immunoSEQ multiplex PCR, while TCRdb's copy carries only in-frame clones and drops some. The table has about 150,000 clones, 80% to 90% seen once. The sample taken for sequencing was PBMCs. Source of these receptors: a young woman in good health and CMV-seronegative.

Comment on this clone: Germline and junction disagree at one end, which may indicate a read error. The chain carries TRBV4-1 and TRBJ1-6, with D possibly TRBD1 on 6 matching bases. The CDR3 extends over 14 amino acids. Germline loops: CDR1 MGHRA, CDR2 YSYEKL. CDR3 DNA sequence: TGTGCCAGCAGCCAAGGGGGGCTCGGGTCACCCCTCCACTTT. It is translated as CASSQGGLGSPLHF.

The chain links TRBV6-5 to TRBJ1-2; D gene ambiguous. CDR3 size: 14 residues. In germline, CDR1 is MNHEY, CDR2 SVGAGI. V was cut by 8 bases and J by 0 bases, with 13 bases left in between. In nucleotides, the CDR3 is TGTGCCAGCGGAGGGTATTCCTCTAACTATGGCTACACCTTC. This codes for CASGGYSSNYGYTF.

This clone was seen a few times. The V call is TRBV6-5, the J call TRBJ1-2; 12 positions agree with TRBD1. This CDR3 is built from 13 residues. Germline V gene lookup returns CDR1 MNHEY and CDR2 SVGAGI. V was clipped by 6 bases and J by 9 bases; unmatched bases: 5. The CDR3 nucleotides read TGTGCCAGCAGACCGGGACAGGGGGCTCGCTACACCTTC. It specifies CASRPGQGARYTF.

V gene TRBV7-8 combines with J gene TRBJ1-2, with D possibly being TRBD1 (5 bases). With 1 base removed from V and 8 bases from J, the gap between germline ends came to 14 bases. This CDR3 is 14 amino acids long. CDR1 and CDR2 (germline): SGHVS, FQNEAQ. The CDR3 DNA follows: TGTGCCAGCAGCTTAGGGCCAGGGAGGCGAGGCTACACCTTC. Amino acids: CASSLGPGRRGYTF.

This sequence joins TRBV29-1 and TRBJ2-3, with 7 bases lining up with TRBD2. Germline trimming cut 8 bases from V and 0 bases from J; bases unmatched to any gene: 5. This CDR3 comprises 13 residues. Germline V gene lookup returns CDR1 SQVTM and CDR2 ANQGSEA. In DNA, the CDR3 is TGCAGCTTGGGGCGGGGGAGCACAGATACGCAGTATTTT. It is translated as CSLGRGSTDTQYF.

This chain uses TRBV14 with TRBJ1-1, with TRBD1 matching over 7 bases. The germline CDR1 and CDR2 sequences are SGHDN and FVKESK. The CDR3 is 15 residues long. Losses at the gene ends were 4 bases for V and 2 bases for J; bases not matched to a gene: 7. CDR3 residues: CASSPHRGLNTEAFF. Here the CDR3 DNA reads TGTGCCAGCAGCCCCCACAGGGGCCTTAACACTGAAGCTTTCTTT.

This sequence joins TRBV15 and TRBJ1-2, with a tentative D call TRBD1 (6 bases). Trimming pared 0 bases from V and 4 bases from J, leaving 12 bases between. Germline V gives CDR1 LNHNV, CDR2 YYDKDF (reference sequence). There are 15 residues in the CDR3. This CDR3 reads CATSRDEGVIYGYTF. CDR3 coding DNA: TGTGCCACCAGCAGAGATGAGGGGGTTATCTATGGCTACACCTTC.

The chain uses TRBV19 and TRBJ1-4; D is ambiguous. The CDR3 spans 13 residues. Germline values: CDR1 LNHDA, CDR2 SQIVND (reference sequence). V gave up 10 bases and J gave up 8 bases, with 17 bases separating them. The CDR3 protein is CATTSGEGEKLFF. The CDR3, as DNA: TGTGCCACTACGTCCGGGGAAGGGGAAAAACTGTTTTTT.

The V and J genes are TRBV4-1 and TRBJ1-2, with D perhaps matching TRBD1 (6 bases). This CDR3 has 15 amino acids. The germline gives CDR1 MGHRA, CDR2 YSYEKL. With 0 bases removed from V and 5 bases from J, the gap between germline ends came to 13 bases. CDR3 coding DNA: TGCGCCAGCAGCCAAGATAGTGCAGGGGTGTATGGCTACACCTTC. This gives the protein CASSQDSAGVYGYTF.

The V and J genes are TRBV18 and TRBJ2-2; D possibly corresponds to TRBD2 (6 bases). CDR1 is KGHSH, CDR2 LQKENI, per germline. V was cut by 2 bases and J by 4 bases, with 14 bases left in between. This CDR3 spans 16 amino acids. CDR3 protein: CASSPGTGRSTGELFF. DNA of the CDR3: TGTGCCAGCTCACCAGGTACGGGGAGGAGCACCGGGGAGCTGTTTTTT.

The chain employs TRBV5-1 and TRBJ2-5; maybe TRBD1 (6 bases). Germline V CDR1 and CDR2: SGHRS, YFSETQ. Trimming shortened V by 7 bases and J by 2 bases, and 21 bases separated the two germline ends. This CDR3 is 16 amino acids long. The CDR3 nucleotides are TGCGCCAGCGGAATCCTTGAGGGGGTTTTTCAAGAGACCCAGTACTTC. The encoded protein is CASGILEGVFQETQYF.

The rearrangement joins TRBV7-2 to TRBJ2-7, with 7 bases that match TRBD1. Unmatched junction bases numbered 5, after V lost 7 bases and J lost 2 bases. This CDR3 has 13 amino acids. Germline V CDR1 and CDR2: SGHTA, FQGNSA. The CDR3 spells CASTRDRAYEQYF. The CDR3 DNA follows: TGTGCCAGCACCAGGGACAGAGCCTACGAGCAGTACTTC.

V usage is TRBV29-1 and J usage is TRBJ2-7, with a tentative D call TRBD2 (6 bases). This CDR3 is 12 amino acids long. Trimming pared 3 bases from V and 7 bases from J, leaving 13 bases between. In germline, CDR1 is SQVTM, CDR2 ANQGSEA. The CDR3 here is CSVEGGVREQYF. DNA for the CDR3: TGCAGCGTTGAGGGCGGGGTTCGGGAGCAGTACTTC.

The rearrangement links TRBV28 to TRBJ1-2, with 7 bases aligning to TRBD1. The CDR3 contains 15 residues. V lost 4 bases and J lost 8; bases outside the gene matches: 13. From germline, CDR1 is MDHEN and CDR2 SYDVKM. CDR3 sequence: CASSSRVIGGAGYTF. For the CDR3, the DNA is TGTGCCAGCAGTTCCCGAGTCATAGGGGGCGCCGGCTACACCTTC.

V gene TRBV30 combines with J gene TRBJ2-3; D unresolved. V shed 0 bases and J shed 6 bases, with 10 bases lying between them. Germline V gene data show CDR1 as GTSNPN and CDR2 as SVGIG (reference sequence). The CDR3 has 13 amino acids. The CDR3 sequence: CAWSVPVWDTQYF. CDR3 DNA sequence: TGTGCCTGGAGTGTACCAGTTTGGGATACGCAGTATTTT.

The chain joins TRBV20-1 to TRBJ2-4, with D unresolved. V was pared by 6 bases and J by 12 bases, with 15 bases between. The germline CDR1 and CDR2 sequences are DFQATT and SNEGSKA (reference sequence). The CDR3 loop spans 11 amino acids. In DNA form, the CDR3 reads TGCAGTGCAGAGGAACGGCCGGCTCAGTACTTC. Translating it yields CSAEERPAQYF.

This clone was observed many times. The rearrangement links TRBV15 to TRBJ1-5, with a tentative D call TRBD1 (5 bases). In germline, CDR1 is LNHNV, CDR2 YYDKDF (reference sequence). The CDR3 runs to 15 residues. The ends were cut back, 4 bases at V and 7 bases at J, with 17 bases in the middle. The CDR3 region is CATSKPDSLWQPQHF. The CDR3 DNA reads TGTGCCACCAGCAAACCCGACAGTCTATGGCAGCCCCAGCATTTT.

V usage is TRBV6-5 and J usage is TRBJ2-7, with 11 bases aligning to TRBD2. Per the germline V gene, CDR1 is MNHEY and CDR2 is SVGAGI. The V segment lost 6 bases and the J segment 7 bases; nucleotides outside the gene matches: 11. The CDR3 is 15 residues long. CDR3 sequence reads: CASSLFSSGGREQYF. The CDR3 DNA sequence: TGTGCCAGCAGCCTTTTCTCTAGCGGGGGGAGGGAGCAGTACTTC.

The rearrangement links TRBV7-2 to TRBJ1-1, with 9 bases identical to TRBD1. The CDR3 is 15 residues long. V shed 5 bases and J 3 bases; nucleotides not matched to a gene: 7. The germline gives CDR1 SGHTA, CDR2 FQGNSA. CDR3 sequence reads: CASSTGTGTYTEAFF. The CDR3 DNA reads as TGTGCCAGCAGCACCGGGACAGGGACTTACACTGAAGCTTTCTTT. Full variable domain (remainder filled in from reference TRBV7-2 and TRBJ1-1): GAGVSQSPSNKVTEKGKDVELRCDPISGHTALYWYRQSLGQGLEFLIYFQGNSAPDKSGLPSDRFSAERTGGSVSTLTIQRTQQEDSAVYLCASSTGTGTYTEAFFGQGTRLTVV.

This clone was seen a handful of times. J is TRBJ1-6 and V is TRBV7-9; 7 bases are a match to TRBD1. The CDR3 has 15 amino acids. V was clipped by 2 bases and J by 9 bases; unmatched bases: 7. CDR1 is SEHNR, CDR2 FQNEAQ, per germline (reference sequence). CDR3 region: CASSLSFQGGSPLHF. DNA for the CDR3: TGTGCCAGCAGCTTATCCTTCCAGGGGGGTTCACCCCTCCACTTT. The full variable domain, its missing parts supplied by reference TRBV7-9 and TRBJ1-6, is DTGVSQNPRHKITKRGQNVTFRCDPISEHNRLYWYRQTLGQGPEFLTYFQNEAQLEKSRLLSDRFSAERPKGSFSTLEIQRTEQGDSAMYLCASSLSFQGGSPLHFGNGTRLTVT.

In its sample, this clone was seen a few times. The V and J genes are TRBV6-1 and TRBJ2-2; the D gene is possibly TRBD2 (6 bases). Germline V CDR1 and CDR2: MNHNS, SASEGT. The V end lost 2 bases, the J end lost 3 bases, and 10 bases lay between the germline ends. The CDR3 covers 15 residues. In DNA form, the CDR3 reads TGTGCCAGCAGTGAATTCGGAGGGGACACCGGGGAGCTGTTTTTT. Protein sequence: CASSEFGGDTGELFF.

CDR3 in amino acids: CASSPWTGVHEQYF. DNA of the CDR3: TGCGCCAGCAGCCCTTGGACGGGGGTCCACGAGCAGTACTTC. This rearrangement joins TRBV5-1 to TRBJ2-7, with D possibly TRBD2 on 6 matching bases. Per germline, CDR1 SGHRS and CDR2 YFSETQ. The CDR3 contains 14 residues. V gave up 4 bases and J gave up 5 bases, with 16 bases separating them.

The CDR3 coding sequence is TGCGCCAGCAGCCAAATCCGAGGACTAGCGGGAGGGCCGAGAACCGGGGAGCTGTTTTTT. It encodes CASSQIRGLAGGPRTGELFF. The V gene is TRBV4-3, the J gene TRBJ2-2; 15 bases match TRBD2. Trimming removed 2 bases from V and 5 bases from J; junction bases left unmatched: 12. Looked up from germline, CDR1 is LGHNA and CDR2 is YSLEER. CDR3 size: 20 residues.

V is TRBV28 and J is TRBJ2-3, with a tentative D call TRBD2 (5 bases). CDR1 and CDR2 from the germline V gene are MDHEN and SYDVKM. The CDR3 spans 12 residues. Trimming stripped 2 bases from V and 8 bases from J, with 8 bases between. DNA of the CDR3: TGTGCCAGCAGTTTAGTTCGGGGTACGCAGTATTTT. Residues: CASSLVRGTQYF.

The count of this clone is one. The chain is built from TRBV7-6 and TRBJ2-1, with D uncertain. V was clipped by 5 bases and J by 6 bases, with 17 bases between them. CDR1 is SGHVS, CDR2 FNYEAQ, per germline. The CDR3 consists of 15 residues. CDR3 protein: CASSPSQTEFNEQFF. The CDR3 DNA reads as TGTGCCAGCAGCCCGAGTCAGACTGAATTCAATGAGCAGTTCTTC.

The V and J genes are TRBV7-9 and TRBJ2-4; D is possibly TRBD2 (5 bases). The V end lost 2 bases, the J end lost 8 bases, and 25 bases lay between the germline ends. Looked up from germline, CDR1 is SEHNR and CDR2 is FQNEAQ (reference sequence). This CDR3 is 18 amino acids long. In DNA form, the CDR3 reads TGTGCCAGCAGCTTATTGCATTCGTTTCGGCGCGGAGGAGACATTCAGTACTTC. It yields the protein CASSLLHSFRRGGDIQYF.

The rearrangement joins TRBV6-6 to TRBJ2-7; 7 bases align to TRBD2. The CDR3 contains 14 residues. V lost 6 bases to trimming and J lost 4 bases; unmatched junction nucleotides: 9. Germline lookup yields CDR1 MNHNY and CDR2 SVGAGI (reference sequence). The CDR3 nucleotides read TGTGCCAGCAGCCCCGGGGGGAGGGAATACGAGCAGTACTTC. It yields the protein CASSPGGREYEQYF.